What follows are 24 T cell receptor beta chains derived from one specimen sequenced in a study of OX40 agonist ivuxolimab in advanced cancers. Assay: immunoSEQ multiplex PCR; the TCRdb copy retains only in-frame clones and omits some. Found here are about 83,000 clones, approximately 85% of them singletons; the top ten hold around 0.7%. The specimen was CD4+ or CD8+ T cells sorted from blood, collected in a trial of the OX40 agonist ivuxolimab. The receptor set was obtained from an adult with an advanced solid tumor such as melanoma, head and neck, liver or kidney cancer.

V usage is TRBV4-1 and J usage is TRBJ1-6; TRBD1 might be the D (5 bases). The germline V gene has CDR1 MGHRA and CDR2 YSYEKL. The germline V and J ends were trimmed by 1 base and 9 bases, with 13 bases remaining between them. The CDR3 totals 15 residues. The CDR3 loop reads CASSQGAGLGSPLHF. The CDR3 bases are TGCGCCAGCAGCCAAGGAGCGGGGCTAGGTTCACCCCTCCACTTT.

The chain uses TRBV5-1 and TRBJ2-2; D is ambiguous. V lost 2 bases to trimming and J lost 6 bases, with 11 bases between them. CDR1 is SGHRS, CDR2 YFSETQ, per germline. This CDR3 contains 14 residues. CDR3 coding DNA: TGCGCCAGCAGCTTCCAGGAGTCGGCCGGGGAGCTGTTTTTT. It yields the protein CASSFQESAGELFF. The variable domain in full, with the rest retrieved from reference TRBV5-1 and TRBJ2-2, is KAGVTQTPRYLIKTRGQQVTLSCSPISGHRSVSWYQQTPGQGLQFLFEYFSETQRNKGNFPGRFSGRQFSNSRSEMNVSTLELGDSALYLCASSFQESAGELFFGEGSRLTVL.

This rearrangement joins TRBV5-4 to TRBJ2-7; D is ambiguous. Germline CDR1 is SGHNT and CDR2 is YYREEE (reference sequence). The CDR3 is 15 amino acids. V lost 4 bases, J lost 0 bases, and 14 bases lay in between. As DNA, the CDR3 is TGTGCCAGCAGCCCCGGTGGGTGGAGCTCCTACGAGCAGTACTTC. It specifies CASSPGGWSSYEQYF. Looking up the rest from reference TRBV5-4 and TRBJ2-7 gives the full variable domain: ETGVTQSPTHLIKTRGQQVTLRCSSQSGHNTVSWYQQALGQGPQFIFQYYREEENGRGNFPPRFSGLQFPNYSSELNVNALELDDSALYLCASSPGGWSSYEQYFGPGTRLTVT.

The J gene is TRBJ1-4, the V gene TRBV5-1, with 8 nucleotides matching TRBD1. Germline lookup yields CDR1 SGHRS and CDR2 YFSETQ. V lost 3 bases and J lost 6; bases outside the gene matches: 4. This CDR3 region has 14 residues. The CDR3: CASSSGQADEKLFF. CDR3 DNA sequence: TGCGCCAGCAGCTCGGGACAGGCGGATGAAAAACTGTTTTTT.

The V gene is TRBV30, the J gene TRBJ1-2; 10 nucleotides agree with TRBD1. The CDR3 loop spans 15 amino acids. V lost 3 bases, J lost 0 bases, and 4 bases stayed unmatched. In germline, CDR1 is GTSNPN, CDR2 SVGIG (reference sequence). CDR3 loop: CAWRLGTGANYGYTF. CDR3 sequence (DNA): TGTGCCTGGAGGCTGGGGACAGGGGCTAACTATGGCTACACCTTC.

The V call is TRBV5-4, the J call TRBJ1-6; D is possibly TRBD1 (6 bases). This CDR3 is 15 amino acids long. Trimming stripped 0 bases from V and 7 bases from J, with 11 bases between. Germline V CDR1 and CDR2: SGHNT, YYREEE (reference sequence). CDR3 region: CASSLGGTTNSPLHF. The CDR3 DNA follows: TGTGCCAGCAGCTTGGGTGGGACAACCAATTCACCCCTCCACTTT.

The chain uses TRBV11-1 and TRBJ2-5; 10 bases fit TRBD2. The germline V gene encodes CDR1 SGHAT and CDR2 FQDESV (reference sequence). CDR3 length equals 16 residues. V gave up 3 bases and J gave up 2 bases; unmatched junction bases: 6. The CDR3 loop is CASSFSASGGQETQYF. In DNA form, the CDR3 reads TGTGCCAGCAGCTTTTCTGCTAGCGGGGGACAAGAGACCCAGTACTTC.

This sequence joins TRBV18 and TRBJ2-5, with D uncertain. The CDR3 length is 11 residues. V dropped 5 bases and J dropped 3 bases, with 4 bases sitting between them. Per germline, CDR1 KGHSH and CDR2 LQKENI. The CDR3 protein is CASSREETQYF. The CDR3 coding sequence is TGTGCCAGCTCAAGAGAAGAGACCCAGTACTTC. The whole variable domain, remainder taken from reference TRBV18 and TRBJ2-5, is NAGVMQNPRHLVRRRGQEARLRCSPMKGHSHVYWYRQLPEEGLKFMVYLQKENIIDESGMPKERFSAEFPKEGPSILRIQQVVRGDSAAYFCASSREETQYFGPGTRLLVL.

For the CDR3, the DNA is TGTGCCAGCAGCTTAGACAGTACAGATACGCAGTATTTT. Protein product: CASSLDSTDTQYF. This chain connects TRBV5-6 to TRBJ2-3, with D perhaps TRBD1 (5 bases). Looked up from germline, CDR1 is SGHDT and CDR2 is YYEEEE. The CDR3 covers 13 residues. V lost 2 bases and J lost 3, with 7 bases in between.

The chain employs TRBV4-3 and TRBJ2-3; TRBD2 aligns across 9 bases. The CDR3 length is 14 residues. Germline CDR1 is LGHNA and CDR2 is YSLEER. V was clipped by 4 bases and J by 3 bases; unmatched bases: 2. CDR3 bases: TGCGCCAGCAGCCCGGGACTAGCTACAGATACGCAGTATTTT. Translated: CASSPGLATDTQYF.

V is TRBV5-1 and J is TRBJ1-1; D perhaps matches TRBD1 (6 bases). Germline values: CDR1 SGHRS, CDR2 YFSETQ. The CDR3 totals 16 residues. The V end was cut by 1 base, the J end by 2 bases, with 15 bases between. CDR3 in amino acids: CASSLHVAGANTEAFF. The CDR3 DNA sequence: TGCGCCAGCAGCTTGCATGTGGCAGGGGCCAACACTGAAGCTTTCTTT.

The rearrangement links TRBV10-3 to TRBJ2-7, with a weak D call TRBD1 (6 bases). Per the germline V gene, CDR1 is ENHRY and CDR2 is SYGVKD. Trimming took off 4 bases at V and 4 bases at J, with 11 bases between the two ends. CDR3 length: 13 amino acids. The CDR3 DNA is TGTGCCATCAGTGGCGGACAGACTTACGAGCAGTACTTC. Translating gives CAISGGQTYEQYF.

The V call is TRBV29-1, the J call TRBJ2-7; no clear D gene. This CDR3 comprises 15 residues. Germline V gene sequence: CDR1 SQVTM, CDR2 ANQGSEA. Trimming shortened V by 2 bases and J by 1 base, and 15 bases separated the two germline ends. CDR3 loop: CSVEYGKGWSYEQYF. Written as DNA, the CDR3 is TGCAGCGTTGAATACGGTAAAGGGTGGTCCTACGAGCAGTACTTC.

The CDR3 region is CASSHVQGALKAEAFF. The CDR3 DNA reads as TGCGCCAGCAGCCACGTACAGGGGGCCCTCAAGGCTGAAGCTTTCTTT. This chain joins TRBV4-1 and TRBJ1-1, with 9 bases matching TRBD1. The length of the CDR3 is 16 residues. V trimming: 3 bases; J trimming: 6 bases; junction bases outside the gene matches: 11. Germline CDR1 and CDR2: MGHRA and YSYEKL.

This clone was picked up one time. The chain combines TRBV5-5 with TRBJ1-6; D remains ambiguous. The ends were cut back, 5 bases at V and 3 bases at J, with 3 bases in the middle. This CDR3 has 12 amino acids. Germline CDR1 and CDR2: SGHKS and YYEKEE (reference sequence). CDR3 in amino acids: CASSFYNSPLHF. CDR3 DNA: TGTGCCAGCAGTTTCTATAATTCACCCCTCCACTTT.

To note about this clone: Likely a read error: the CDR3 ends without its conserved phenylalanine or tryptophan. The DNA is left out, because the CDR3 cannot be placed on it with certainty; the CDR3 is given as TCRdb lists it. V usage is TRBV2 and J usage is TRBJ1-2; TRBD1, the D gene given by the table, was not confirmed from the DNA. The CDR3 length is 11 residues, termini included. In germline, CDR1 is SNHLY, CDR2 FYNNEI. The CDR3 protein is CASSVLGTGPL.

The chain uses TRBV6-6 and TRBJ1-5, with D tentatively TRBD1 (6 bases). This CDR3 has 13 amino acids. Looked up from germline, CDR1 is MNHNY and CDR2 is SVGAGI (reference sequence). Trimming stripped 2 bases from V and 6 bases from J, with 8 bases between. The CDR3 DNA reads TGTGCCAGCAGTTACGGCAGGGGTCAGCCCCAGCATTTT. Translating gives CASSYGRGQPQHF.

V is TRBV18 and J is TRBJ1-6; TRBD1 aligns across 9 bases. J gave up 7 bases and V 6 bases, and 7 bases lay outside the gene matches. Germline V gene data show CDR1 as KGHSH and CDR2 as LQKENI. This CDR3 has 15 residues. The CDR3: CASSLETGGNSPLHF. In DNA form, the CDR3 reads TGTGCCAGCTCCCTCGAGACAGGGGGAAATTCACCCCTCCACTTT.

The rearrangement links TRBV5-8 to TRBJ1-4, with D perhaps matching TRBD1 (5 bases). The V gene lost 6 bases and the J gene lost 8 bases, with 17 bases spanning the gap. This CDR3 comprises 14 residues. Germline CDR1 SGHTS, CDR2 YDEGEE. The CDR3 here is CASNPPGPQEKLFF. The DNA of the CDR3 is TGTGCCAGCAACCCACCGGGACCCCAGGAAAAACTGTTTTTT.

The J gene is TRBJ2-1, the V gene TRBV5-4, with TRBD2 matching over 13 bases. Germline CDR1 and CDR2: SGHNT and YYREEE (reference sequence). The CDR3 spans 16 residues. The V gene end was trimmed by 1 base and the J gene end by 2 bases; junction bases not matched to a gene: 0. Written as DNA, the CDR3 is TGTGCCAGCAGCTTGACTAGCGGGGGGGCCTACAATGAGCAGTTCTTC. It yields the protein CASSLTSGGAYNEQFF.

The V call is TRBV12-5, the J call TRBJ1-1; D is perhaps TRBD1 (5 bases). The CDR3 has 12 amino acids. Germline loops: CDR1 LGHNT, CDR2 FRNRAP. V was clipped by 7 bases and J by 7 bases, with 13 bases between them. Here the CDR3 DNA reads TGTGCTAGTGCACTCGGTCAGGGTGAAGCTTTCTTT. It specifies CASALGQGEAFF.

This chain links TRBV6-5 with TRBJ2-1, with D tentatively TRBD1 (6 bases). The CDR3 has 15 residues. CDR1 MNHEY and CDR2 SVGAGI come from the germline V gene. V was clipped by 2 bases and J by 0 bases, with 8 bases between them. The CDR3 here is CASSYGQYSYNEQFF. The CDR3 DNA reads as TGTGCCAGCAGTTACGGACAGTACTCCTACAATGAGCAGTTCTTC.

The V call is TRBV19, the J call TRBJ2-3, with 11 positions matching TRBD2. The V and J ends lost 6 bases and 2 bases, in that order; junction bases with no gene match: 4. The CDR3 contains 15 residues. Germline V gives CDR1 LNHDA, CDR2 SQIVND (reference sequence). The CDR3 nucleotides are TGTGCCAGTAGACTAGCGGGGGATGCCACAGATACGCAGTATTTT. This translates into CASRLAGDATDTQYF.

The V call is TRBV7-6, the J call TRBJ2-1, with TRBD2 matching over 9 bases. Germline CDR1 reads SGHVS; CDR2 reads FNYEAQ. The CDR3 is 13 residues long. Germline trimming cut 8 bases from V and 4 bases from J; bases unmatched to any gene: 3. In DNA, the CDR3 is TGTGCCAGCGCTAGCGGGGAATACAATGAGCAGTTCTTC. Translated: CASASGEYNEQFF.